The present T cell receptor (beta chain) was sequenced within a study of regulatory T cells in long-lasting Graves disease. Deletions cut 0 bases from V and 4 bases from J, with 7 bases between. Germline CDR1 is SGHVS and CDR2 is FQNEAQ. CDR3 length: 13 amino acids. This clonotype has a count of ten or more. Documented time point: newly diagnosed GD, antithyroid drugs for less than 3 months. Isolated PBMC RNA provided the starting material for the TCR library. With iRepertoire HTBI primers and Arm-PCR of CDR3 regions, TCR beta libraries were built. How the authors handled the data: Across samples, 55 to 75 TRBV and more than twelve TRBJ segments were found. MiXCR was run by TCRdb on the multiplex PCR reads, yielding one entry per CDR3 protein. These V and J calls are TCRdb output, not the study's own analysis. This table holds about 470,000 distinct CDR3 sequences, about 15% found once. This same sample was also part of a study on T cells in Graves' hyperthyroidism and ophthalmopathy. That publication notes: The HTBI primer set was used in a first-round RT-PCR of the TCR CDR3.

The receptor comes from a woman in her twenties or thirties with Graves disease. The chain has TRBV7-8 and TRBJ2-7, with D uncertain. Specimen: peripheral blood mononuclear cells (PBMCs), collected at new diagnosis, from a patient treated with antithyroid drugs. The CDR3 loop is CASSLAPMYEQYF. The CDR3 bases are TGTGCCAGCAGCTTAGCCCCCATGTACGAGCAGTACTTC.